Listed here are 14 T cell receptor beta chains from one sample, sequenced in a study of blood T cell repertoires in COVID-19. Using immunoSEQ multiplex PCR, the repertoire was profiled, and TCRdb retains in-frame clones only, with some absent. The sample lists about 190,000 clones, roughly 78% occurring once. Sample: peripheral blood. Receptors originate from a woman aged 80 or older with active or convalescent COVID-19.

This clone was recorded a few times. The genes are TRBV6-5 and TRBJ2-3; 9 positions agree with TRBD1. The CDR3 extends over 14 amino acids. V was clipped by 6 bases and J by 6 bases; unmatched bases: 7. Germline V gene sequence: CDR1 MNHEY, CDR2 SVGAGI. Here the CDR3 reads CASRPGTGYDTQYF. In DNA form, the CDR3 reads TGTGCCAGCAGGCCAGGGACAGGGTACGATACGCAGTATTTT.

The chain uses TRBV5-1 and TRBJ2-5; 10 positions agree with TRBD1. From germline, CDR1 is SGHRS and CDR2 YFSETQ. The CDR3 covers 15 residues. Unmatched junction bases numbered 3, after V lost 0 bases and J lost 4 bases. CDR3 coding DNA: TGCGCCAGCAGCTTGGGGACAGGGGGACGAGAGACCCAGTACTTC. Encoded protein: CASSLGTGGRETQYF.

The chain links TRBV4-3 to TRBJ1-1; D is unclear. Trimming removed 0 bases from V and 5 bases from J, with 7 bases in between. CDR3 length: 13 residues. Looked up from germline, CDR1 is LGHNA and CDR2 is YSLEER. The CDR3: CASSQDAQTEAFF. The CDR3 DNA reads as TGCGCCAGCAGCCAAGATGCACAGACTGAAGCTTTCTTT.

The chain carries TRBV9 and TRBJ2-3; D not resolved. Germline assignment: CDR1 SGDLS and CDR2 YYNGEE. CDR3 length equals 15 residues. The V and J ends lost 0 bases and 4 bases respectively, with 12 bases between them. CDR3 sequence reads: CASSVDTTRSDTQYF. CDR3 sequence (DNA): TGTGCCAGCAGCGTAGATACGACGAGGTCAGATACGCAGTATTTT.

This chain links TRBV7-9 with TRBJ2-2, with D uncertain. Germline assignment: CDR1 SEHNR and CDR2 FQNEAQ (reference sequence). V was shortened by 5 bases and J by 3 bases, with 22 bases between the two germline ends. CDR3 length: 18 amino acids. CDR3 sequence: CASSLQPGPLPYTGELFF. CDR3 nucleotides: TGTGCCAGCAGCCTCCAACCTGGGCCCCTTCCCTACACCGGGGAGCTGTTTTTT.

This chain joins TRBV5-1 and TRBJ1-1, with TRBD1 matching over 12 bases. The CDR3 is 15 amino acids. Trimming removed 4 bases from V and 4 bases from J; junction bases left unmatched: 5. Per germline, CDR1 SGHRS and CDR2 YFSETQ. CDR3 residues: CASSVGQGAFTEAFF. CDR3 DNA: TGCGCCAGCAGCGTGGGACAGGGGGCTTTCACTGAAGCTTTCTTT.

V usage is TRBV4-1 and J usage is TRBJ1-1, with TRBD1 as a possible D gene (5 bases). Germline CDR1 MGHRA, CDR2 YSYEKL. The CDR3 is 16 amino acids. V was cut by 0 bases and J by 6 bases, with 17 bases left in between. Here the CDR3 DNA reads TGCGCCAGCAGCCAAGATATAAGACAGAGGCTTCCTGAAGCTTTCTTT. As protein: CASSQDIRQRLPEAFF.

The V gene is TRBV7-2, the J gene TRBJ2-1; the match to TRBD1 covers 8 bases. The CDR3 contains 13 residues. Germline V CDR1 and CDR2: SGHTA, FQGNSA. Trimming cost V 2 bases and J 8 bases; bases outside gene matches: 2. CDR3 DNA sequence: TGTGCCAGCAGCTTACAGGGGGCCGATGAGCAGTTCTTC. It is translated as CASSLQGADEQFF.

The rearrangement joins TRBV3-1 (or the pseudogene TRBV3-2) to TRBJ1-1, with 7 bases aligning to TRBD1. J lost 4 bases, V lost 4 bases, and 6 bases had no gene match. CDR1 is LGHDT and CDR2 is YNNKEL in the germline V gene (reference sequence). This CDR3 spans 14 amino acids. Written as DNA, the CDR3 is TGTGCCAGCAGCCTAGACCAGGGGGTCACTGAAGCTTTCTTT. Encoded protein: CASSLDQGVTEAFF.

V usage is TRBV18 and J usage is TRBJ1-6; the D is unclear. Germline V gene data show CDR1 as KGHSH and CDR2 as LQKENI. V gave up 1 base and J gave up 7 bases, with 11 bases separating them. This CDR3 is 15 amino acids long. CDR3 in amino acids: CASSPQRADNSPLHF. The CDR3, as DNA: TGTGCCAGCTCACCACAGAGGGCGGACAATTCACCCCTCCACTTT.

This chain connects TRBV28 to TRBJ2-7; the D is unclear. Per the germline V gene, CDR1 is MDHEN and CDR2 is SYDVKM. CDR3 length: 13 amino acids. V lost 2 bases to trimming and J lost 2 bases, with 7 bases between them. The CDR3, as DNA: TGTGCCAGCAGTTTACGTAGTACCTACGAGCAGTACTTC. Translated: CASSLRSTYEQYF.

The rearrangement uses TRBV12-3 or TRBV12-4 and TRBJ1-2; D is uncertain. V lost 0 bases, J lost 6 bases, and 8 bases lay in between. CDR3 size: 13 residues. The CDR3 is CASSLAIGHGYTF. The CDR3 nucleotides are TGTGCCAGCAGTTTAGCCATCGGTCATGGCTACACCTTC.

V gene TRBV2 combines with J gene TRBJ1-6; 8 bases are shared with TRBD1. V gave up 10 bases and J gave up 8 bases; unmatched junction bases: 10. Germline loops: CDR1 SNHLY, CDR2 FYNNEI. This CDR3 contains 14 residues. In DNA form, the CDR3 reads TGTGCCACCAAGAGGACAGGGAAGCATTCACCCCTCCACTTT. It is translated as CATKRTGKHSPLHF.

The chain has TRBV5-1 and TRBJ2-7; D is perhaps TRBD1 (6 bases). Germline-derived CDR1 and CDR2 are SGHRS and YFSETQ. The germline V and J ends were trimmed by 4 bases and 3 bases, with 14 bases remaining between them. The CDR3 spans 14 residues. The CDR3 region has the DNA TGCGCCAGCAGCCCCATGGGGGACAACTACGAGCAGTACTTC. Translation gives CASSPMGDNYEQYF.